These T cell receptor beta chains were read from a single sample in a study of blood T cells in healthy people across ages. TCRdb independently ran MiXCR on the 5' RACE reads; one entry per CDR3 protein. The sample records 1 million to 1.2 million distinct CDR3 sequences, roughly two fifths being singletons. The sample comprised blood. The receptor source for this set is a man between 18 and 29 years old in good health. CDR3s include the opening cysteine and the closing phenylalanine or tryptophan. A D gene is named only where the DNA matches it firmly. A row's size may be missing; if present it is once, few, many or a size class.

v_gene	d_gene	j_gene	abundance	CDR3aa	CDR3nt
TRBV12-3/TRBV12-4	TRBD1	TRBJ1-2	.	CASSLAGLGQGGRTNYGYTF	TGTGCCAGCAGTTTAGCGGGCCTAGGCCAGGGGGGCAGAACTAACTATGGCTACACCTTC
TRBV20-1	.	TRBJ2-5	few	CSARGDPSPETQYF	TGCAGTGCTAGAGGGGACCCTTCCCCCGAGACCCAGTACTTC
TRBV10-2	TRBD1	TRBJ2-3	.	CASSGRTGSTDTQYF	TGCGCCAGCAGTGGGCGGACAGGGAGCACAGATACGCAGTATTTT
TRBV29-1	.	TRBJ2-5	.	CSGVGAETRYF	TGCAGCGGGGTCGGGGCAGAGACCCGGTACTTC
TRBV29-1	.	TRBJ2-1	many	CSVEMATRGWNEQFF	TGCAGCGTTGAAATGGCTACTCGGGGTTGGAATGAGCAGTTCTTC
TRBV7-9	.	TRBJ1-1	.	CASSLKRGLDTEAFF	TGTGCCAGCAGCTTAAAGAGGGGATTGGACACTGAAGCTTTCTTT
TRBV20-1	.	TRBJ1-6	few	CSAPEKGSYNSPLHF	TGCAGTGCTCCTGAAAAAGGGTCCTATAATTCACCCCTCCACTTT
TRBV5-4	TRBD2	TRBJ2-1	few	CASSRSGEAYNEQFF	TGTGCCAGCAGCCGTAGCGGGGAAGCCTACAATGAGCAGTTCTTC
TRBV11-1	.	TRBJ2-3	few	CASSLALLVGDTQYF	TGTGCCAGCAGCTTAGCCCTACTAGTAGGAGATACGCAGTATTTT
TRBV12-3/TRBV12-4	.	TRBJ2-7	.	CASNPTGVAYEQYF	TGTGCCAGCAACCCGACGGGAGTGGCCTACGAGCAGTACTTC
TRBV6-1	.	TRBJ2-3	.	CASSEKLGRESTDTQYF	TGTGCCAGCAGTGAAAAGTTGGGCAGGGAGAGCACAGATACGCAGTATTTT
TRBV7-2	TRBD1	TRBJ2-3	.	CASSRDREVTDTQYF	TGTGCCAGCAGCAGGGACAGGGAGGTCACAGATACGCAGTATTTT
TRBV4-1	TRBD1	TRBJ2-5	few	CASSQVPGGQETQYF	TGCGCCAGCAGCCAAGTTCCAGGGGGTCAAGAGACCCAGTACTTC
TRBV7-8	.	TRBJ2-5	few	CASSSTTSETQYF	TGTGCCAGCAGCTCTACTACGAGCGAGACCCAGTACTTC
TRBV5-6	TRBD1	TRBJ2-4	.	CASSLGGTGVSKNIQYF	TGTGCCAGCAGCTTGGGCGGGACAGGGGTCTCCAAAAACATTCAGTACTTC
TRBV6-5	TRBD1	TRBJ1-4	once	CASSKTGGHEKLFF	TGTGCCAGCAGTAAAACAGGGGGCCATGAAAAACTGTTTTTT
TRBV4-3	.	TRBJ1-3	.	CASSPESGNTIYF	TGCGCCAGCAGCCCCGAATCTGGAAACACCATATATTTT
TRBV4-1	TRBD1	TRBJ1-5	many	CASSPQWDRAGSQHF	TGCGCCAGCAGCCCTCAATGGGACAGGGCAGGATCCCAGCATTTT
TRBV4-3	.	TRBJ1-2	.	CASSQERGASGSYTF	TGCGCCAGCAGCCAAGAACGGGGGGCGTCGGGTAGCTACACCTTC
TRBV21-1	.	TRBJ1-3	once	CASSKNDSGNTIYF	TGTGCCAGCAGCAAAAACGACTCTGGAAACACCATATATTTT
TRBV6-2/TRBV6-3	TRBD2	TRBJ2-5	.	CASTRLADYNEQYF	TGTGCCAGCACCAGACTAGCGGATTACAATGAGCAGTACTTC
TRBV6-2/TRBV6-3	.	TRBJ2-1	many	CASSYGASRYNEQFF	TGTGCCAGCAGTTACGGGGCATCTCGCTACAATGAGCAGTTCTTC
TRBV9	TRBD1	TRBJ1-2	.	CASSVVGTANYGYTF	TGTGCCAGCAGCGTAGTCGGGACAGCTAACTATGGCTACACCTTC
TRBV5-1	.	TRBJ1-1	.	CTSSLEVSTNTEAFF	TGCACCAGCAGCTTGGAAGTCAGTACTAACACTGAAGCTTTCTTT
TRBV6-5	.	TRBJ2-3	many	CASRWDGKSSTDTQYF	TGTGCCAGCAGATGGGACGGAAAATCTAGCACAGATACGCAGTATTTT
TRBV2	TRBD1	TRBJ1-2	.	CARANSGTAAGYTF	TGTGCCAGGGCGAACTCCGGGACAGCGGCTGGCTACACCTTC
TRBV7-2	.	TRBJ2-7	few	CASSRLWGLAYEQYF	TGTGCCAGCAGCCGCCTATGGGGGCTTGCCTACGAGCAGTACTTC
TRBV20-1	.	TRBJ2-7	few	CSARDRAGRSYEQYF	TGCAGTGCTAGAGATCGGGCGGGACGATCCTACGAGCAGTACTTC
TRBV15	.	TRBJ1-2	.	CATSRDKAAYGYTF	TGTGCCACCAGCAGAGATAAGGCAGCGTATGGCTACACCTTC
TRBV29-1	.	TRBJ2-7	few	CSVEDEIRDQYF	TGCAGCGTTGAAGATGAAATCCGGGACCAGTACTTC
TRBV4-3	TRBD1	TRBJ2-1	.	CTSSRGTGKNNEQFF	TGCACCAGCAGCCGGGGGACAGGGAAAAACAATGAGCAGTTCTTC
TRBV14	.	TRBJ2-3	few	CASSPQGGVFTDTQYF	TGTGCCAGCAGCCCCCAGGGCGGGGTCTTCACAGATACGCAGTATTTT
TRBV20-1	.	TRBJ1-1	once	CSAEDRKNTEAFF	TGCAGTGCTGAGGACCGGAAGAACACTGAAGCTTTCTTT
TRBV4-1	.	TRBJ2-7	.	CASSHQEGPSYEQYF	TGCGCCAGCAGCCACCAAGAGGGGCCCTCCTACGAGCAGTACTTC
TRBV4-3	.	TRBJ2-1	.	CASSPLLEQVQFF	TGCGCCAGCAGCCCCCTGTTGGAACAGGTGCAGTTCTTC
TRBV13	.	TRBJ1-4	.	CASSLAKGAPANEKLFF	TGTGCCAGCAGCTTAGCTAAAGGGGCCCCGGCTAATGAAAAACTGTTTTTT
TRBV12-3/TRBV12-4	TRBD1	TRBJ1-5	few	CASSPDRGADQPQHF	TGTGCCAGCAGCCCGGACAGGGGGGCAGATCAGCCCCAGCATTTT
TRBV4-1	.	TRBJ1-1	.	CASSQQGHRVTEAFF	TGCGCCAGCAGCCAACAGGGCCATAGAGTAACTGAAGCTTTCTTT
TRBV5-1	TRBD2	TRBJ2-3	few	CASSLGPSGSTDTQYF	TGCGCCAGCAGCTTGGGTCCTAGCGGGAGCACAGATACGCAGTATTTT
TRBV6-2/TRBV6-3	.	TRBJ1-2	.	CASSDRPGQRYTF	TGTGCCAGCAGTGACCGTCCAGGACAAAGGTACACCTTC
TRBV12-3/TRBV12-4	.	TRBJ2-6	few	CASSLSLTPGANVLTF	TGTGCCAGCAGTTTAAGTTTGACACCTGGGGCCAACGTCCTGACTTTC
TRBV6-7	.	TRBJ2-2	once	CASSLADQVEGTGELFF	TGTGCCAGCAGTTTAGCGGACCAGGTTGAGGGCACCGGGGAGCTGTTTTTT
TRBV28	.	TRBJ2-1	.	CASSKGGGALNEQFF	TGTGCCAGCAGCAAGGGGGGGGGGGCGCTTAATGAGCAGTTCTTC
TRBV5-1	TRBD2	TRBJ2-1	.	CAFSSDLAGGHVEQFF	TGCGCTTTCAGCTCCGACCTAGCGGGGGGGCACGTTGAGCAGTTCTTC
TRBV7-2	.	TRBJ2-1	.	CASSFRPGWNEQFF	TGTGCCAGCAGCTTCCGTCCGGGGTGGAATGAGCAGTTCTTC
TRBV12-3/TRBV12-4	.	TRBJ2-1	.	CASQGPSSYNEQFF	TGTGCCAGTCAGGGGCCCAGCTCCTACAATGAGCAGTTCTTC
TRBV14	TRBD1	TRBJ2-5	.	CASSQDLDRAQYF	TGTGCCAGCAGCCAAGATCTAGACAGGGCGCAGTACTTC
TRBV3-1	TRBD2	TRBJ2-1	.	CASSRSGTSSSYNEQFF	TGTGCCAGCAGTCGTTCCGGGACTAGCAGCTCCTACAATGAGCAGTTCTTC
TRBV29-1	TRBD1	TRBJ1-2	.	CSVSGTGDHGYTF	TGCAGCGTCTCTGGGACAGGGGATCATGGCTACACCTTC
TRBV9	.	TRBJ2-1	.	CASSVQAYNEQFF	TGTGCCAGCAGCGTACAGGCCTACAATGAGCAGTTCTTC
TRBV7-2	.	TRBJ2-5	many	CASNNEETQYF	TGTGCCAGCAACAACGAAGAGACCCAGTACTTC
TRBV20-1	TRBD1	TRBJ2-7	many	CSARDQAGGLYEQYF	TGCAGTGCTAGAGATCAGGCAGGGGGCTTATACGAGCAGTACTTC
TRBV4-3	.	TRBJ2-3	many	CASSQDVGTDTQYF	TGCGCCAGCAGCCAAGATGTAGGCACAGATACGCAGTATTTT
TRBV2	.	TRBJ2-7	.	CASKIGAGVGYEQYF	TGTGCCAGCAAGATAGGAGCAGGAGTGGGTTACGAGCAGTACTTC
TRBV20-1	.	TRBJ2-1	.	CSALESFGASHEQFF	TGCAGTGCTCTAGAGTCTTTCGGGGCCAGTCATGAGCAGTTCTTC
TRBV4-3	.	TRBJ1-5	few	CASSQARESNQPQHF	TGCGCCAGCAGCCAAGCCCGCGAGAGCAATCAGCCCCAGCATTTT
TRBV4-1	.	TRBJ2-1	many	CASSQVSWDEQFF	TGCGCCAGCAGCCAAGTATCTTGGGATGAGCAGTTCTTC
TRBV7-9	.	TRBJ1-2	few	CASSLALGQGRSYTF	TGTGCCAGCAGCTTAGCATTGGGCCAGGGGCGAAGCTACACCTTC
TRBV12-3/TRBV12-4	TRBD2	TRBJ2-7	.	CASSLEPAGMLHEQYF	TGTGCCAGCAGTTTAGAGCCAGCGGGAATGCTCCACGAGCAGTACTTC
TRBV5-1	.	TRBJ2-1	many	CASSLELHLGNEQFF	TGCGCCAGCAGCTTGGAGCTCCACCTGGGGAATGAGCAGTTCTTC